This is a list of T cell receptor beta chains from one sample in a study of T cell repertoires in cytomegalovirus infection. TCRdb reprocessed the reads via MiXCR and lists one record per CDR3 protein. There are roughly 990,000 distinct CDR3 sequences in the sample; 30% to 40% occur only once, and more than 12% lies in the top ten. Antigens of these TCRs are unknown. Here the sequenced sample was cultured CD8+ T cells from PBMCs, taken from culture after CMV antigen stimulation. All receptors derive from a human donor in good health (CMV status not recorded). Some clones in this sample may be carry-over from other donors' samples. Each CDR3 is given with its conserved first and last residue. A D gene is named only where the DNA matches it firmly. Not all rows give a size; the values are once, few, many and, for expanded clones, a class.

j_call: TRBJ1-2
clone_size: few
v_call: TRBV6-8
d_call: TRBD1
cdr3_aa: CASSYETGHGYTF
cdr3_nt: TGTGCCAGCAGTTACGAGACAGGGCATGGCTACACCTTC

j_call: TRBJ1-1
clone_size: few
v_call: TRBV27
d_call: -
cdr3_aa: CASSLYPALNTEAFF
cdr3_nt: TGTGCCAGCAGTTTATATCCAGCCCTAAACACTGAAGCTTTCTTT

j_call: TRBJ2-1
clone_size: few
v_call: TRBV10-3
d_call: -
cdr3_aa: CAIRGAGNEQFF
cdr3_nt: TGTGCCATCCGGGGGGCCGGGAATGAGCAGTTCTTC

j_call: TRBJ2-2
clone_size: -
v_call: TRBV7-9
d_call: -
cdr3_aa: CASSALGRDTGELFF
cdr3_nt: TGTGCCAGCAGCGCCCTCGGGAGAGACACCGGGGAGCTGTTTTTT

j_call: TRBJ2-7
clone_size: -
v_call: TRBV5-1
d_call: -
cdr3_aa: CASSLAVPPDPRHEQYF
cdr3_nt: TGCGCCAGCAGCTTGGCCGTTCCACCCGACCCGCGGCACGAGCAGTACTTC

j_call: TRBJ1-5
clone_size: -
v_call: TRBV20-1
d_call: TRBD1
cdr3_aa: CSARTGSQPQHF
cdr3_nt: TGCAGTGCTAGGACAGGGAGTCAGCCCCAGCATTTT

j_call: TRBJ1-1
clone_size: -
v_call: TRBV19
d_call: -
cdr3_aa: CASSIATGSEAFF
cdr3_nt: TGTGCCAGTAGTATCGCAACAGGGAGTGAAGCTTTCTTT

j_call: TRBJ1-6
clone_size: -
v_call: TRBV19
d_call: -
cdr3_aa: CASEGSQSSYNSPLHF
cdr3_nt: TGTGCCAGCGAAGGTTCCCAAAGCTCCTATAATTCACCCCTCCACTTT

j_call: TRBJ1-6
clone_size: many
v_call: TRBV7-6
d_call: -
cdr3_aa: CASSSYSSSYNSPLHF
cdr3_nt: TGTGCCAGCAGCTCTTATTCTAGCTCCTATAATTCACCCCTCCACTTT

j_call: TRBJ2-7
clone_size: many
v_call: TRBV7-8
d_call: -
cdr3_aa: CASSSGPYSYEQYF
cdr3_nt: TGTGCCAGCAGCTCCGGGCCCTACTCCTACGAGCAGTACTTC

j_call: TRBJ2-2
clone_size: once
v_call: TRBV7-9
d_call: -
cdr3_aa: CASSLEAGTRELFF
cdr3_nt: TGTGCCAGCAGCTTAGAGGCAGGCACCCGGGAGCTGTTTTTT

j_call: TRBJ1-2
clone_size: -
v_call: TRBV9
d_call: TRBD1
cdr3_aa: CASSAPGMGQKNGYTF
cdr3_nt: TGTGCCAGCAGCGCCCCCGGAATGGGACAGAAGAATGGCTACACCTTC

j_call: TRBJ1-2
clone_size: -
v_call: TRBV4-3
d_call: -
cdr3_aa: CASSQDRRPNYGYTF
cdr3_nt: TGCGCCAGCAGCCAAGATCGACGACCGAACTATGGCTACACCTTC

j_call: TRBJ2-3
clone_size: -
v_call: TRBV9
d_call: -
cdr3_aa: CASSVFGGGSTDTQYF
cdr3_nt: TGTGCCAGCAGCGTATTCGGCGGAGGGAGCACAGATACGCAGTATTTT